The 8 T cell receptor beta chains below come from one sample, sequenced in a study of blood T cell repertoires in COVID-19. The protocol was immunoSEQ multiplex PCR, while the TCRdb copy is restricted to in-frame clones and leaves out a portion. This table has roughly 130,000 clones, 84% appearing once. Sequenced: PBMCs or T cells enriched from blood (not recorded which). The receptor set was obtained from a woman aged 25 to 39 who had recovered from COVID-19.

This clone has only one observation. The chain uses TRBV5-1 and TRBJ2-3, with D hard to call. The germline V gene has CDR1 SGHRS and CDR2 YFSETQ. The CDR3 runs 12 residues. Deletions cut 6 bases from V and 5 bases from J, with 10 bases between. CDR3 amino acids: CASTPGEDTQYF. Here the CDR3 DNA reads TGCGCCAGCACCCCGGGTGAAGATACGCAGTATTTT.

This clone was recorded once. The chain joins TRBV2 to TRBJ1-5; no firm D call. The V gene lost 1 base and the J gene lost 4 bases, with 14 bases spanning the gap. CDR1 is SNHLY and CDR2 is FYNNEI in the germline V gene. The CDR3 runs 16 residues. The CDR3 DNA follows: TGTGCCAGCAGTGAAGGCGCCCCTAGGAAGAATCAGCCCCAGCATTTT. The encoded protein is CASSEGAPRKNQPQHF.

The CDR3 nucleotides read TGTGCCAGCAGCTCGCGGAGGGTAACTAATGAGCAGTTCTTC. Translation gives CASSSRRVTNEQFF. The chain combines TRBV7-2 with TRBJ2-1; possible D gene TRBD2, 6 bases. Germline V gives CDR1 SGHTA, CDR2 FQGNSA. The CDR3 loop spans 14 amino acids. Trimming stripped 4 bases from V and 7 bases from J, with 14 bases between.

This clone showed up just once. The chain links TRBV10-3 to TRBJ1-6; D is unclear. CDR3 size: 17 residues. Trimming pared 0 bases from V and 0 bases from J, leaving 9 bases between. Germline V CDR1 and CDR2: ENHRY, SYGVKD. The CDR3 here is CAISESDGRSYNSPLHF. CDR3 coding DNA: TGTGCCATCAGTGAGTCTGATGGGCGCTCCTATAATTCACCCCTCCACTTT.

This clone has only a few counts. This chain joins TRBV30 and TRBJ2-3, with a tentative D call TRBD2 (5 bases). Trimming took off 0 bases at V and 5 bases at J, with 9 bases between the two ends. CDR3 size: 13 residues. Germline CDR1 and CDR2: GTSNPN and SVGIG (reference sequence). Here the CDR3 DNA reads TGTGCCTGGAGTGTACGTCGGGGAGATACGCAGTATTTT. Encoded protein: CAWSVRRGDTQYF.

The table lists this clone with a count of one. The rearrangement links TRBV5-1 to TRBJ2-7; the match to TRBD1 covers 9 bases. There are 15 residues in the CDR3. Germline CDR1 is SGHRS and CDR2 is YFSETQ. Losses at the gene ends were 4 bases for V and 1 base for J; bases not matched to a gene: 6. CDR3 region: CASSRTGTGSYEQYF. In DNA form, the CDR3 reads TGCGCCAGCAGCAGGACCGGGACAGGGTCCTACGAGCAGTACTTC.

The rearrangement uses TRBV29-1 and TRBJ1-4; weak D call: TRBD1 (6 bases). V lost 7 bases to trimming and J lost 7 bases, with 22 bases between them. The CDR3 runs to 15 residues. Germline loops: CDR1 SQVTM, CDR2 ANQGSEA. In DNA, the CDR3 is TGCAGCGCAGGGGAATCTAAGGGATGGGGTGAAAAACTGTTTTTT. Its translation is CSAGESKGWGEKLFF.

The genes are TRBV7-8 and TRBJ1-1, with TRBD1 as a possible D gene (6 bases). The ends were cut back, 4 bases at V and 7 bases at J, with 16 bases in the middle. Germline V gene data show CDR1 as SGHVS and CDR2 as FQNEAQ. The CDR3 sequence is 14 residues long. CDR3 loop: CASSYGRGPVEAFF. The CDR3 nucleotides read TGTGCCAGCAGCTATGGGCGGGGGCCGGTTGAAGCTTTCTTT.